The 8 T cell receptor beta chains below come from one sample, sequenced in a study of cytomegalovirus exposure and HLA in healthy donors. PCR was performed using 60 Vbeta and 13 Jbeta primers. This table comes from immunoSEQ multiplex PCR, and its TCRdb copy is limited to in-frame clones, with some not included. Of under 110,000 clones in the sample, around three quarters were seen once. Input material: PBMCs. These receptor sequences come from a woman in her forties or fifties in good health and CMV-seropositive.

This clone turned up a few times. This chain uses TRBV28 with TRBJ2-1, with 10 bases aligning to TRBD1. In germline, CDR1 is MDHEN, CDR2 SYDVKM. The junction had 6 bases not matched to a gene; V was cut back by 6 bases and J by 7 bases. There are 14 residues in the CDR3. This chain's CDR3 is CASSLTGGYNEQFF. The CDR3 nucleotides are TGTGCCAGCAGCCTGACAGGGGGCTATAATGAGCAGTTCTTC.

This chain uses TRBV28 with TRBJ1-4; D gene uncertain. Germline V CDR1 and CDR2: MDHEN, SYDVKM. CDR3 length equals 13 residues. V lost 4 bases, J lost 3 bases, and 6 bases lay in between. Written as DNA, the CDR3 is TGTGCCAGCAGTTCCGCAGCTAATGAAAAACTGTTTTTT. This sequence encodes CASSSAANEKLFF.

The V gene is TRBV6-5, the J gene TRBJ2-1; 9 bases line up with TRBD2. CDR1 is MNHEY and CDR2 is SVGAGI in the germline V gene. This CDR3 has 15 amino acids. J was trimmed by 6 bases and V by 5 bases; bases with no gene match: 8. The CDR3 region has the DNA TGTGCCAGCAGTCTTCAAGCGGGGGGCAGCAATGAGCAGTTCTTC. It codes for CASSLQAGGSNEQFF.

The genes are TRBV7-9 and TRBJ1-2, with a tentative D call TRBD1 (6 bases). The CDR3 contains 13 residues. V was pared by 5 bases and J by 2 bases, with 9 bases between. Germline V gives CDR1 SEHNR, CDR2 FQNEAQ (reference sequence). Here the CDR3 reads CASSPDRNYGYTF. DNA of the CDR3: TGTGCCAGCAGCCCTGACAGGAACTATGGCTACACCTTC. Based on the CDR3 plus reference TRBV7-9 and TRBJ1-2, the full variable domain is DTGVSQNPRHKITKRGQNVTFRCDPISEHNRLYWYRQTLGQGPEFLTYFQNEAQLEKSRLLSDRFSAERPKGSFSTLEIQRTEQGDSAMYLCASSPDRNYGYTFGSGTRLTVV.

The chain has TRBV7-9 and TRBJ2-2, with D perhaps TRBD2 (6 bases). Looked up from germline, CDR1 is SEHNR and CDR2 is FQNEAQ (reference sequence). There are 15 residues in the CDR3. With 4 bases removed from V and 3 bases from J, the gap between germline ends came to 12 bases. This CDR3 reads CASSSGLADTGELFF. The CDR3 region has the DNA TGTGCCAGCAGCTCGGGACTGGCGGACACCGGGGAGCTGTTTTTT.

The chain is built from TRBV15 and TRBJ2-1, with a tentative D call TRBD2 (7 bases). V was cut by 5 bases and J by 13 bases, with 18 bases left in between. Germline lookup yields CDR1 LNHNV and CDR2 YYDKDF (reference sequence). This CDR3 has 13 residues. The CDR3 DNA sequence: TGTGCCACCAGCGGGGGGGGCCCTGGGCCCCAGTTCTTC. Translated, it gives CATSGGGPGPQFF. Looking up the rest from reference TRBV15 and TRBJ2-1 gives the full variable domain: DAMVIQNPRYQVTQFGKPVTLSCSQTLNHNVMYWYQQKSSQAPKLLFHYYDKDFNNEADTPDNFQSRRPNTSFCFLDIRSPGLGDTAMYLCATSGGGPGPQFFGPGTRLTVL.

CDR3 in amino acids: CASGPGTGDFQETQYF. In DNA form, the CDR3 reads TGTGCCAGCGGGCCCGGGACAGGGGACTTCCAAGAGACCCAGTACTTC. The chain is built from TRBV2 and TRBJ2-5, with 10 bases aligning to TRBD1. CDR1 and CDR2 from the germline V gene are SNHLY and FYNNEI. The CDR3 sequence is 16 residues long. V shed 8 bases and J 1 base; nucleotides not matched to a gene: 10.

The genes are TRBV4-2 and TRBJ2-2, with TRBD2 identical over 12 bases. Germline lookup yields CDR1 LGHNA and CDR2 YNFKEQ. The CDR3 spans 17 residues. Unmatched junction bases numbered 6, after V lost 0 bases and J lost 7 bases. The CDR3 here is CASSQDLAGGHVGELFF. The DNA of the CDR3 is TGTGCCAGCAGCCAAGATCTAGCGGGGGGGCACGTCGGGGAGCTGTTTTTT.